Each of the 16 T cell receptor beta chains below was sequenced from the same sample in a study of siplizumab effects on memory and regulatory T cells. Assay: immunoSEQ multiplex PCR; the TCRdb copy retains only in-frame clones and omits some. The top ten hold roughly 1% of the sample, which has around 100,000 clones, about 93% seen once. Sequenced input: CD4+ T cells sorted from blood. Receptors were obtained from a human donor in good health.

This chain links TRBV5-6 with TRBJ1-1; D is undetermined. Trimming cost V 3 bases and J 7 bases, with 7 bases left between them. The CDR3 sequence is 11 residues long. CDR1 and CDR2 from the germline V gene are SGHDT and YYEEEE. The CDR3 coding sequence is TGTGCCAGCAGCTGGCGGGGTGAAGCTTTCTTT. Protein product: CASSWRGEAFF.

The rearrangement joins TRBV9 to TRBJ1-2; D may be TRBD1 (6 bases). This CDR3 has 13 residues. Per germline, CDR1 SGDLS and CDR2 YYNGEE. V was pared by 1 base and J by 6 bases, with 10 bases between. CDR3 in DNA: TGTGCCAGCAGCGTAAAGGGGGGCCATGGCTACACCTTC. Encoded protein: CASSVKGGHGYTF.

The chain employs TRBV18 and TRBJ2-1; TRBD2 agrees at 7 bases. V shed 2 bases and J 6 bases; nucleotides not matched to a gene: 10. The CDR3 has 16 residues. The germline gives CDR1 KGHSH, CDR2 LQKENI. CDR3 nucleotide sequence: TGTGCCAGCTCACCAATCGCGGGAGCAATTGGCAATGAGCAGTTCTTC. It translates to CASSPIAGAIGNEQFF.

The chain links TRBV5-6 to TRBJ2-3, with D unresolved. V dropped 1 base and J dropped 0 bases, with 6 bases sitting between them. Germline V gene sequence: CDR1 SGHDT, CDR2 YYEEEE. The CDR3 is made up of 14 amino acids. In DNA form, the CDR3 reads TGTGCCAGCAGCTTGATAATAAGCACAGATACGCAGTATTTT. Amino acid sequence: CASSLIISTDTQYF.

The rearrangement uses TRBV6-5 and TRBJ2-2; D possibly corresponds to TRBD2 (6 bases). CDR1 is MNHEY and CDR2 is SVGAGI in the germline V gene. This CDR3 is 14 amino acids long. V was cut by 8 bases and J by 6 bases, with 16 bases left in between. This chain's CDR3 is CASGTDFQAGELFF. Here the CDR3 DNA reads TGTGCCAGCGGGACTGATTTTCAGGCCGGGGAGCTGTTTTTT.

The chain joins TRBV7-9 to TRBJ2-2, with a tentative D call TRBD2 (6 bases). V dropped 5 bases and J dropped 0 bases, with 19 bases sitting between them. The CDR3 contains 18 residues. From germline, CDR1 is SEHNR and CDR2 FQNEAQ (reference sequence). The DNA for the CDR3 is TGTGCCAGCAGCCGCTCGGGACTTTCCTCCACGAACACCGGGGAGCTGTTTTTT. Amino acids: CASSRSGLSSTNTGELFF.

V and J are TRBV7-9 and TRBJ1-1; perhaps TRBD1 as D (5 bases). Trimming took off 3 bases at V and 5 bases at J, with 16 bases between the two ends. Germline CDR1 is SEHNR and CDR2 is FQNEAQ (reference sequence). The CDR3 consists of 15 residues. The CDR3 spells CASSFEPTEGTEAFF. The CDR3 DNA reads as TGTGCCAGCAGCTTCGAACCGACAGAGGGGACTGAAGCTTTCTTT.

The gene calls are TRBV27 and TRBJ1-2; D gene uncertain. The CDR3 covers 16 residues. Trimming left V 5 bases short and J 1 base short, with 17 bases between. Germline V gives CDR1 MNHEY, CDR2 SMNVEV (reference sequence). CDR3 coding DNA: TGTGCCAGCAGTCCCCAACCTGGACGTCTTAACTATGGCTACACCTTC. This codes for CASSPQPGRLNYGYTF.

The chain is built from TRBV5-4 and TRBJ2-3; perhaps TRBD1 as D (5 bases). Deletions cut 2 bases from V and 5 bases from J, with 12 bases between. CDR1 and CDR2 from the germline V gene are SGHNT and YYREEE (reference sequence). The CDR3 runs to 14 residues. CDR3 in amino acids: CASSFKGARDTQYF. The CDR3 bases are TGTGCCAGCAGCTTTAAAGGGGCAAGAGATACGCAGTATTTT.

The chain combines TRBV27 with TRBJ2-5, with 9 positions matching TRBD1. Germline assignment: CDR1 MNHEY and CDR2 SMNVEV (reference sequence). The CDR3 sequence is 15 residues long. V was pared by 8 bases and J by 4 bases, with 11 bases of the junction left unmatched. The DNA for the CDR3 is TGTGCCAGCCGTCCTCGGACAGGGGAGGGAGAGACCCAGTACTTC. This sequence encodes CASRPRTGEGETQYF.

The rearrangement links TRBV25-1 to TRBJ2-1, with TRBD1 matching over 10 bases. The germline CDR1 and CDR2 sequences are MGHDK and SYGVNS. V was pared by 3 bases and J by 9 bases, with 8 bases of the junction left unmatched. The CDR3 is 15 residues long. The CDR3 protein is CASSDRTGGAGEQFF. In DNA form, the CDR3 reads TGTGCCAGCAGTGATAGGACAGGGGGTGCCGGTGAGCAGTTCTTC. The variable domain in full, with the rest retrieved from reference TRBV25-1 and TRBJ2-1, is EADIYQTPRYLVIGTGKKITLECSQTMGHDKMYWYQQDPGMELHLIHYSYGVNSTEKGDLSSESTVSRIRTEHFPLTLESARPSHTSQYLCASSDRTGGAGEQFFGPGTRLTVL.

This chain links TRBV4-2 with TRBJ2-1; D is unresolved. V was pared by 1 base and J by 5 bases, with 15 bases between. This CDR3 spans 16 amino acids. Germline V gene sequence: CDR1 LGHNA, CDR2 YNFKEQ. The CDR3, as DNA: TGTGCCAGCAGCCAAGTATCACAGTACGAGGACAATGAGCAGTTCTTC. Its translation is CASSQVSQYEDNEQFF.

This clone was detected a few times. The chain combines TRBV19 with TRBJ1-5, with D possibly TRBD1 on 5 matching bases. Trimming stripped 7 bases from V and 0 bases from J, with 13 bases between. The germline V gene encodes CDR1 LNHDA and CDR2 SQIVND (reference sequence). This CDR3 has 15 amino acids. The DNA for the CDR3 is TGTGCCAGTAAGAACCAGGGCTATAGCAATCAGCCCCAGCATTTT. As protein: CASKNQGYSNQPQHF.

The J gene is TRBJ2-2, the V gene TRBV7-3; no clear D gene. The V gene lost 6 bases and the J gene lost 4 bases, with 15 bases spanning the gap. This CDR3 spans 15 amino acids. The germline CDR1 and CDR2 sequences are SGHTA and FQGTGA. CDR3 sequence (DNA): TGTGCCAGCAGACCCGGCGGACCATTCACCGGGGAGCTGTTTTTT. Its translation is CASRPGGPFTGELFF.

The chain links TRBV7-8 to TRBJ2-1; 11 nucleotides match TRBD2. This CDR3 spans 15 amino acids. The junction had 3 bases not matched to a gene; V was cut back by 5 bases and J by 3 bases. CDR1 is SGHVS, CDR2 FQNEAQ, per germline. The CDR3 sequence is CASSQLAGVYNEQFF. The DNA for the CDR3 is TGTGCCAGCAGCCAACTAGCGGGAGTCTACAATGAGCAGTTCTTC.

This clone has just one count. This chain connects TRBV6-5 to TRBJ2-1; the match to TRBD2 covers 10 bases. This CDR3 contains 15 residues. Losses at the gene ends were 8 bases for V and 4 bases for J; bases not matched to a gene: 8. From germline, CDR1 is MNHEY and CDR2 SVGAGI. The chain's CDR3 is CASYSSGRGYNEQFF. The CDR3 DNA reads as TGTGCCAGCTACTCGAGCGGGAGGGGGTACAATGAGCAGTTCTTC.